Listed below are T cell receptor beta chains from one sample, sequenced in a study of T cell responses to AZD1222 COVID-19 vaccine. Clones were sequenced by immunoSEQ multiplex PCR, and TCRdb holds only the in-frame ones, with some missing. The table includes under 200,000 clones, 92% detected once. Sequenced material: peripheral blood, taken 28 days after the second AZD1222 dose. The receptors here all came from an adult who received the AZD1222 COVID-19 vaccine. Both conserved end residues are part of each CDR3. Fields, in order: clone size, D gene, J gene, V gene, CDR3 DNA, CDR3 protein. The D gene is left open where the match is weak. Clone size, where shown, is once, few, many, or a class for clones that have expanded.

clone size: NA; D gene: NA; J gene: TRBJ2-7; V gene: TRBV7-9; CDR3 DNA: TGTGCCAGCAGCTCCAGCGCCTACTACGAGCAGTACTTC; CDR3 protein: CASSSSAYYEQYF
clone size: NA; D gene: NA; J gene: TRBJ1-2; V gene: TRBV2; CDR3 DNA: TGTGCCAGCAGCCCAATGGGGGTTTCCTATGGCTACACCTTC; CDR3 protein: CASSPMGVSYGYTF
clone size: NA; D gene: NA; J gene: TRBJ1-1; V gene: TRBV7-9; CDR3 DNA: TGTGCCAGCAGCTCAGAGGGGGCTGAAGCTTTCTTT; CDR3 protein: CASSSEGAEAFF
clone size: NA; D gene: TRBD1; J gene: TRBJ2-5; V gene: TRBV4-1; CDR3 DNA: TGCGCCAGCAGCCTTGTGACAGGGAACCAAGAGACCCAGTACTTC; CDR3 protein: CASSLVTGNQETQYF
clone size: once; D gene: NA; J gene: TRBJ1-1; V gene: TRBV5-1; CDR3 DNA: TGCGCCAGCAGCTTGGTGGGGGGTCTGAACACTGAAGCTTTCTTT; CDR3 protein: CASSLVGGLNTEAFF
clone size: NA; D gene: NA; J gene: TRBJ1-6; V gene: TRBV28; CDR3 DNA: TGTGCCAGCAGCCCACCCCCTTCAAATAATTCACCCCTCCACTTT; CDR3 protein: CASSPPPSNNSPLHF
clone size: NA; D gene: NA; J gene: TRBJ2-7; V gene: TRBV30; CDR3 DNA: TGTGCCTGGAGTGTGCAGGGGAGCTCCTACGAGCAGTACTTC; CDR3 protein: CAWSVQGSSYEQYF
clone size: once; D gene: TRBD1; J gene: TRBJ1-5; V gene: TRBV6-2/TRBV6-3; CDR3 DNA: TGTGCCAGCAGTTACCCCGACAGGGGGGCTCAGCCCCAGCATTTT; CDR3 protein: CASSYPDRGAQPQHF
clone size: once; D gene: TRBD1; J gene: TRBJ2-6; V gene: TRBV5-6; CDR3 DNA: TGTGCCAGCAGCTTGGGGACAGGACTGACTTCTGGGGCCAACGTCCTGACTTTC; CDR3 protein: CASSLGTGLTSGANVLTF
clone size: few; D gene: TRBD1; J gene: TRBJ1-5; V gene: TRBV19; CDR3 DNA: TGTGCCAGTAGTATGTCAGCAGGGGGCATGATTCAGCCCCAGCATTTT; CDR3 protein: CASSMSAGGMIQPQHF
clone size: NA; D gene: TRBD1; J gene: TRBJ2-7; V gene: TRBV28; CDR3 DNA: TGTGCCAGCAGTTCCCTCCCACAGGGGGCGAGTTACGAGCAGTACTTC; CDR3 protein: CASSSLPQGASYEQYF
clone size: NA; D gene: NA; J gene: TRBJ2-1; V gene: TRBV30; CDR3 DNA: TGTGCCTGGAGTTGGGACGCATCCTACAATGAGCAGTTCTTC; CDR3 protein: CAWSWDASYNEQFF
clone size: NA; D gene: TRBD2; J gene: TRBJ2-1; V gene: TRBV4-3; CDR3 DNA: TGCGCCAGCAGCCCCGGGGGGGGCGGGAGCTCCTACAATGAGCAGTTCTTC; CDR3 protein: CASSPGGGGSSYNEQFF
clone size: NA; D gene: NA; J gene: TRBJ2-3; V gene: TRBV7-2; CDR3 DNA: TGTGCCAGCAGCTTAGCCGCCACGGATACGCAGTATTTT; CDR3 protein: CASSLAATDTQYF
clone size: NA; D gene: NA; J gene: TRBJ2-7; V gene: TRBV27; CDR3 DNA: TGTGCCAGCAGTTTCCTTGTAACCGGCGGGACGTACGAGCAGTACTTC; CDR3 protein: CASSFLVTGGTYEQYF
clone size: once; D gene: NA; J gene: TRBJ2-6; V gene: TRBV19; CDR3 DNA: TGTGCCAGTTGTACAGGGTCTGGGGCCAACGTCCTGACTTTC; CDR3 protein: CASCTGSGANVLTF
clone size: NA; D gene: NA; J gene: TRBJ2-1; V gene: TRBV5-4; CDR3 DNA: TGTGCCAGCAGTTTACGGCCCGACGGGGAGGTCTTC; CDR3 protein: CASSLRPDGEVF